The entry below describes one TCR beta chain. The record originates from a study of blood T cell repertoires in COVID-19. Whole-study context: Before being deemed recovered, Cohort 3 donors had two negative PCRs, clearance, or symptom resolution. In each case, the material was cDNA or gDNA derived from T cells, B-cell-depleted T cells, or PBMCs.

CDR1 is SGHRS and CDR2 is YFSETQ in the germline V gene. The CDR3 spans 13 residues. The V gene lost 1 base and the J gene lost 2 bases, with 6 bases spanning the gap. Ages ranged from about 18 to 100 years, with residence in approximately 25 US areas. Cohorts were assigned according to the clinical history that participants reported. The protocol was immunoSEQ multiplex PCR, while the TCRdb copy is restricted to in-frame clones and leaves out a portion. This table has 250,000 to 300,000 clones, around 90% appearing once. This chain links TRBV5-1 with TRBJ2-5; D gene uncertain. Sequenced material: PBMCs or T cells enriched from blood (not recorded which). The receptor comes from a woman aged 55-70 years in a cohort exposed to, infected with or recovered from COVID-19 (not recorded which). The CDR3: CASSLRRQETQYF. CDR3 coding DNA: TGCGCCAGCAGCTTGCGCAGACAAGAGACCCAGTACTTC.